This TCR beta chain is from a study of patients and donors after allogeneic stem cell transplantation. This CDR3 has 12 residues. The V gene lost 7 bases and the J gene lost 10 bases, with 17 bases spanning the gap. Germline-derived CDR1 and CDR2 are MNHEY and SVGEGT. MiXCR was run by TCRdb on the RT-PCR reads, yielding one entry per CDR3 protein. The table shows around 150,000 distinct CDR3 sequences, with about 32% occurring only once. The clonotype comes from a human donor who was either an allogeneic HSCT recipient or a stem cell or donor lymphocyte infusion donor (not recorded which). It is not recorded whose cells these are; they may come from a transplant donor. The rearrangement links TRBV6-2 or TRBV6-3 to TRBJ2-7; possible D gene TRBD2, 5 bases. Sequencing used blood, either unsorted or a sorted T cell fraction (not recorded which). The DNA of the CDR3 is TGTGCCAGCACCCAGAACACGGGAAGCCAGTACTTC. This encodes CASTQNTGSQYF.